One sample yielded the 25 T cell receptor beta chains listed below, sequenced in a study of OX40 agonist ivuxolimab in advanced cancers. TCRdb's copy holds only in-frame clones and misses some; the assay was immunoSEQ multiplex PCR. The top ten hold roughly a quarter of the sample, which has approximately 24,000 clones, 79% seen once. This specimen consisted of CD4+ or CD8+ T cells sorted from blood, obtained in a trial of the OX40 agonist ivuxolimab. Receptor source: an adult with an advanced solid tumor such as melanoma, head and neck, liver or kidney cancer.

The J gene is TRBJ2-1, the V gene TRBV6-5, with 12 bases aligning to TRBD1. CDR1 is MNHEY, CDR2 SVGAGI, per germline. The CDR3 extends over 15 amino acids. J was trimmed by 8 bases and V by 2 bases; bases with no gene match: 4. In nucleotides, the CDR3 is TGTGCCAGCAGTTACCGGGACAGGGGGCTCGATGAGCAGTTCTTC. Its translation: CASSYRDRGLDEQFF.

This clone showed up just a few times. CDR3 in amino acids: CAAWGRLEKGETQYF. The CDR3 DNA sequence: TGTGCCGCATGGGGTAGATTGGAGAAGGGGGAGACCCAGTACTTC. The chain employs TRBV6-1 and TRBJ2-5; D is perhaps TRBD1 (5 bases). The V gene's germline CDR1 is MNHNS and CDR2 SASEGT. V was shortened by 11 bases and J by 5 bases, with 24 bases between the two germline ends. CDR3 length: 15 amino acids.

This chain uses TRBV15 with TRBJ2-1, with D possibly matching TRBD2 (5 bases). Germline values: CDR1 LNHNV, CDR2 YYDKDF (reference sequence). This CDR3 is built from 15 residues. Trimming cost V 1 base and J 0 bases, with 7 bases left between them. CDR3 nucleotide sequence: TGTGCCACCAGCAGAGTGGGGAGCTCCTACAATGAGCAGTTCTTC. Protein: CATSRVGSSYNEQFF.

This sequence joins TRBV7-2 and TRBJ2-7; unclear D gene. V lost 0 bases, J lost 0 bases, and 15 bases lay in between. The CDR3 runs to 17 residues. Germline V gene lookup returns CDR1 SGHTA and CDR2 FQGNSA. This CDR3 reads CASSLASVRKSSYEQYF. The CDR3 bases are TGTGCCAGCAGCTTAGCGAGTGTCAGGAAGAGCTCCTACGAGCAGTACTTC.

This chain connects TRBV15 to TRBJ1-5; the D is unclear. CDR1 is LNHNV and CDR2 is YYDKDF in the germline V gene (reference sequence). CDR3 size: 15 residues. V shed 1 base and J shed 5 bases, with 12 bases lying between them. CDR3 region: CATSRVMGLDQPQHF. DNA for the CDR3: TGTGCCACCAGCAGAGTAATGGGGTTAGATCAGCCCCAGCATTTT.

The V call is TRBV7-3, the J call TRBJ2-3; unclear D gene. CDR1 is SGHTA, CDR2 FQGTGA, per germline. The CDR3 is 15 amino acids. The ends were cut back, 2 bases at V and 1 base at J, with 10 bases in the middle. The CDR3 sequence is CASSLLGSGTDTQYF. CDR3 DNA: TGTGCCAGCAGCTTACTAGGCTCTGGCACAGATACGCAGTATTTT.

The CDR3 here is CASTGDEETQYF. The CDR3 bases are TGCGCCAGCACCGGGGACGAAGAGACCCAGTACTTC. The rearrangement links TRBV5-1 to TRBJ2-5; D is tentatively TRBD1 or TRBD2 (5 bases each). Deletions cut 6 bases from V and 3 bases from J, with 9 bases between. The CDR3 totals 12 residues. CDR1 is SGHRS and CDR2 is YFSETQ in the germline V gene.

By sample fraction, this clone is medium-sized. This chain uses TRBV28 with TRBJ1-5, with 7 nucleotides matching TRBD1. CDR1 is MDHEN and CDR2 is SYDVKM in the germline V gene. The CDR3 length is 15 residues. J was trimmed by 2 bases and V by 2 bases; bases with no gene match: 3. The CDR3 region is CASSLPGTGNQPQHF. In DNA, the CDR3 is TGTGCCAGCAGTTTACCCGGGACAGGCAATCAGCCCCAGCATTTT.

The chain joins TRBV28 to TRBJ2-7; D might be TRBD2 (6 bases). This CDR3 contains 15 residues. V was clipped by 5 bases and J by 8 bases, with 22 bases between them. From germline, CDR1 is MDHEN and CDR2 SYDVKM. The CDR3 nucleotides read TGTGCCAGCAGTGACGCAGTAGAAATGGGGGGTCAGCAGTACTTC. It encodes CASSDAVEMGGQQYF.

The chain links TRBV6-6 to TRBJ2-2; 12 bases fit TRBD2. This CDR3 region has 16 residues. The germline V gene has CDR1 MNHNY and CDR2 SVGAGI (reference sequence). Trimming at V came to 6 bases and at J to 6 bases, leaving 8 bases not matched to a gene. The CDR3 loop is CASSPLAGGFAGELFF. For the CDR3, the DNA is TGTGCCAGCAGCCCCCTAGCGGGAGGGTTCGCCGGGGAGCTGTTTTTT.

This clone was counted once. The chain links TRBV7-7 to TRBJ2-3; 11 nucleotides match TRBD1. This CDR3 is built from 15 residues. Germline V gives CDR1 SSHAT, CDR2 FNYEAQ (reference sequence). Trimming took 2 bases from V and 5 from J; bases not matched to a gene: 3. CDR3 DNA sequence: TGTGCCAGCAGCTTAATCGGGACAGGGGGAGATACGCAGTATTTT. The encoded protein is CASSLIGTGGDTQYF. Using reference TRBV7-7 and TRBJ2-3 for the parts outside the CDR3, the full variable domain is GAGVSQSPRYKVTKRGQDVTLRCDPISSHATLYWYQQALGQGPEFLTYFNYEAQPDKSGLPSDRFSAERPEGSISTLTIQRTEQRDSAMYRCASSLIGTGGDTQYFGPGTRLTVL.

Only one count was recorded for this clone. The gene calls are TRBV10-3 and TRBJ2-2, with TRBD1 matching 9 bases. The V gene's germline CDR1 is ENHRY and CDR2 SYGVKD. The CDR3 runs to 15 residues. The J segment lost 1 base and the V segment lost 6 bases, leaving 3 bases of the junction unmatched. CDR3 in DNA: TGTGCCATCAGGTGGGACAGGGAGAACACCGGGGAGCTGTTTTTT. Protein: CAIRWDRENTGELFF.

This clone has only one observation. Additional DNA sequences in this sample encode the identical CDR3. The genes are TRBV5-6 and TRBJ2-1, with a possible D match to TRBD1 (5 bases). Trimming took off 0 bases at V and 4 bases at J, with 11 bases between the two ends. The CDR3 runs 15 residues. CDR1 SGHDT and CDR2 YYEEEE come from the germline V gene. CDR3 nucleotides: TGTGCCAGCAGCTTGGAGGGCAGGGATTACAATGAGCAGTTCTTC. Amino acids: CASSLEGRDYNEQFF.

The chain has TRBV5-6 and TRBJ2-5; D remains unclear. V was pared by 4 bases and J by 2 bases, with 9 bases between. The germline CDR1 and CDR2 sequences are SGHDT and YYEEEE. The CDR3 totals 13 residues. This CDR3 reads CASSLDGQETQYF. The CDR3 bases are TGTGCCAGCAGCCTGGACGGTCAAGAGACCCAGTACTTC.

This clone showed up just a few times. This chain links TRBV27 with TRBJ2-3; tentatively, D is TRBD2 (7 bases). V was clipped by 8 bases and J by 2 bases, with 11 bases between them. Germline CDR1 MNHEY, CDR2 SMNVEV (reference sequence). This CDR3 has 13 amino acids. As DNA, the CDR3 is TGTGCCAGCGGGGCGGGGGCCACAGATACGCAGTATTTT. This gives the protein CASGAGATDTQYF.

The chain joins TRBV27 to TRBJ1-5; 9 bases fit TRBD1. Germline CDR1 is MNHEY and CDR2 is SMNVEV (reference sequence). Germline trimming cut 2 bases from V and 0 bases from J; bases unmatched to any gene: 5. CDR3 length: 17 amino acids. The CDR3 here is CASSLGTGTYSNQPQHF. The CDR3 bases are TGTGCCAGCAGTTTAGGGACAGGGACGTATAGCAATCAGCCCCAGCATTTT.

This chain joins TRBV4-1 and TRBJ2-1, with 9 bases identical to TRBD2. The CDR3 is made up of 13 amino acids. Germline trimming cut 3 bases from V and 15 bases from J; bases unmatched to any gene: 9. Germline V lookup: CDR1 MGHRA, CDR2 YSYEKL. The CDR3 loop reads CASSHPSGIRPFF. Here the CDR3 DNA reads TGCGCCAGCAGCCACCCTAGCGGGATTAGGCCGTTCTTC.

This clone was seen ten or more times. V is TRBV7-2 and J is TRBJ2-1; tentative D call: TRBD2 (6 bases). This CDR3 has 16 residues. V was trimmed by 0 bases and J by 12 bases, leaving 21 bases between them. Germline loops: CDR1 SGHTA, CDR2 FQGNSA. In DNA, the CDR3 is TGTGCCAGCAGCTTAGCGCTCCTCTATAGCGGCTTCGGGCAGTTCTTC. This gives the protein CASSLALLYSGFGQFF.

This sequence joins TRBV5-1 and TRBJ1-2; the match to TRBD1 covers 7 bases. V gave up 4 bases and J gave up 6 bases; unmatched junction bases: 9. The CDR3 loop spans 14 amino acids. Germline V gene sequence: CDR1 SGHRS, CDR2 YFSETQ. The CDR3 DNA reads TGCGCCAGCAGCACCGGGACAGCCGGGGATGGCTACACCTTC. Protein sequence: CASSTGTAGDGYTF.

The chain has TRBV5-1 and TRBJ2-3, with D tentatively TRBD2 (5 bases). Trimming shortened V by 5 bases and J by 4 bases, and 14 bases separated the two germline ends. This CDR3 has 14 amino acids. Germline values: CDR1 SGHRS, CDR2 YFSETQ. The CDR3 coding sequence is TGCGCCAGCAGTTGGGCGGGTAGTGCAGATACGCAGTATTTT. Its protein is CASSWAGSADTQYF.

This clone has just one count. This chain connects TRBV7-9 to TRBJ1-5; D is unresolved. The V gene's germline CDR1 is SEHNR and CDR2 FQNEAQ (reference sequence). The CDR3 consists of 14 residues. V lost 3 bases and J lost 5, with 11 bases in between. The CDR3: CASSFSAGDQPQHF. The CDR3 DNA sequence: TGTGCCAGCAGCTTTAGCGCCGGGGATCAGCCCCAGCATTTT.

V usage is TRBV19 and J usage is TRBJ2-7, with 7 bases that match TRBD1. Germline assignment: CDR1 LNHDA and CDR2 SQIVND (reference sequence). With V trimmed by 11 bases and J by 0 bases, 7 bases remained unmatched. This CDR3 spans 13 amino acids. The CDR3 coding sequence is TGTGCCTCTGGTGACAGGGTCTCCTACGAGCAGTACTTC. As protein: CASGDRVSYEQYF.

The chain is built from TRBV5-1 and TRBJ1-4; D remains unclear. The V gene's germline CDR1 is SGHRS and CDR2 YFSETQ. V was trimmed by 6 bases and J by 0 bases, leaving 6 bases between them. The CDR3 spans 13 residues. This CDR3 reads CASTPTTNEKLFF. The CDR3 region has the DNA TGCGCCAGCACTCCCACAACTAATGAAAAACTGTTTTTT.

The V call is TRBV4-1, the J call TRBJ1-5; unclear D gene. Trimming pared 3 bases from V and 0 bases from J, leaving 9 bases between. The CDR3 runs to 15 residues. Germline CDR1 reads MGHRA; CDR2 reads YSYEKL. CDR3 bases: TGCGCCAGCAGCCAGTTAGAAAATAGCAATCAGCCCCAGCATTTT. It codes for CASSQLENSNQPQHF.

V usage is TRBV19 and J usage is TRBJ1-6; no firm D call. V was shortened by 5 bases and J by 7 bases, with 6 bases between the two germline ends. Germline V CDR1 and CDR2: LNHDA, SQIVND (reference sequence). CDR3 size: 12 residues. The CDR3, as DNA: TGTGCCAGTAGTGCCGGGAATTCACCCCTCCACTTT. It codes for CASSAGNSPLHF.